Below, 25 T cell receptor beta chains from the same sample are listed, as sequenced in a study of T-cell reconstitution after alpha-beta-depleted transplantation in children. The TCRbeta library incorporated unique molecular identifiers. A single record per CDR3 protein comes from TCRdb applying MiXCR to the PCR reads. The sample has over 550,000 distinct CDR3 sequences; 10% to 13% are singletons. Sample: PBMCs from the stem cell graft donor, taken from the stem cell graft. These TCRs come from a human donor who donated a stem cell graft to a child with acute myeloid leukemia.

V usage is TRBV29-1 and J usage is TRBJ2-7; the match to TRBD2 covers 15 bases. This CDR3 has 17 residues. The trim removed 6 bases at V and 0 bases at J, leaving 9 bases unmatched. CDR1 SQVTM and CDR2 ANQGSEA come from the germline V gene. The CDR3 sequence: CSVEGGLAGGLSYEQYF. CDR3 DNA sequence: TGCAGCGTGGAGGGGGGACTAGCGGGAGGACTCTCCTACGAGCAGTACTTC.

In its sample, this clonotype was seen many times. The chain is built from TRBV29-1 and TRBJ2-6, with D perhaps TRBD1 (6 bases). The germline V gene has CDR1 SQVTM and CDR2 ANQGSEA. Trimming cost V 1 base and J 3 bases, with 10 bases left between them. This CDR3 spans 15 amino acids. The CDR3 region has the DNA TGCAGCGTTGAAGGCAGGGGTCTTGGGGCCAACGTCCTGACTTTC. This codes for CSVEGRGLGANVLTF.

This clonotype was observed many times. The chain is built from TRBV5-6 and TRBJ2-7; a weak D match, TRBD2 (6 bases). This CDR3 is built from 15 residues. Germline V lookup: CDR1 SGHDT, CDR2 YYEEEE. V was cut by 4 bases and J by 1 base, with 15 bases left in between. The DNA for the CDR3 is TGTGCCAGCAGCCGGTGGCAGGAGGGATCCTACGAGCAGTACTTC. As protein: CASSRWQEGSYEQYF.

The chain couples TRBV20-1 to TRBJ1-5; D unresolved. The CDR3 has 12 amino acids. With 2 bases removed from V and 1 base from J, the gap between germline ends came to 3 bases. Germline loops: CDR1 DFQATT, CDR2 SNEGSKA (reference sequence). CDR3 sequence reads: CSARNSNQPQHF. As DNA, the CDR3 is TGCAGTGCTAGAAACAGCAATCAGCCCCAGCATTTT.

Many counts were recorded for this clonotype. V usage is TRBV20-1 and J usage is TRBJ2-5, with a tentative D call TRBD2 (6 bases). The CDR3 consists of 15 residues. Germline V gene data show CDR1 as DFQATT and CDR2 as SNEGSKA (reference sequence). Trimming took 0 bases from V and 1 from J, leaving 12 bases between them. CDR3 DNA sequence: TGCAGTGCTAGAGATGGCGGGAAAAGCCAAGAGACCCAGTACTTC. This codes for CSARDGGKSQETQYF.

V and J are TRBV28 and TRBJ2-7; possible D gene TRBD1, 5 bases. This CDR3 contains 15 residues. V was pared by 4 bases and J by 2 bases, with 15 bases between. The germline V gene has CDR1 MDHEN and CDR2 SYDVKM. The chain's CDR3 is CASSSIDLQAYEQYF. The CDR3, as DNA: TGTGCCAGCAGTTCCATCGACTTACAGGCCTACGAGCAGTACTTC.

The chain employs TRBV18 and TRBJ2-1; TRBD2 agrees at 7 bases. In germline, CDR1 is KGHSH, CDR2 LQKENI. The CDR3 runs to 16 residues. V dropped 3 bases and J dropped 5; count of bases not matched to a gene: 10. CDR3 coding DNA: TGTGCCAGCTCACCCACGTCGGGAGGATTGAACAATGAGCAGTTCTTC. Amino acid sequence: CASSPTSGGLNNEQFF.

In this sample, this clonotype turned up a few times. The chain is built from TRBV12-3 or TRBV12-4 and TRBJ1-2; D may be TRBD1 (5 bases). The ends were cut back, 6 bases at V and 5 bases at J, with 19 bases in the middle. This CDR3 contains 15 residues. This chain's CDR3 is CASSTGLSLSYGYTF. The DNA of the CDR3 is TGTGCCAGCAGCACAGGACTTTCCTTGTCATATGGCTACACCTTC.

There are many counts of this clonotype. V is TRBV29-1 and J is TRBJ2-3; tentative D call: TRBD1 (5 bases). V gave up 2 bases and J gave up 2 bases, with 8 bases separating them. Germline V lookup: CDR1 SQVTM, CDR2 ANQGSEA. CDR3 length equals 13 residues. As DNA, the CDR3 is TGCAGCGTTGAACAGGGTGCCACAGATACGCAGTATTTT. It encodes CSVEQGATDTQYF.

The chain couples TRBV6-5 to TRBJ2-7; TRBD2 might be the D (6 bases). Germline-derived CDR1 and CDR2 are MNHEY and SVGAGI. V lost 2 bases and J lost 2, with 13 bases in between. The CDR3 consists of 15 residues. In DNA form, the CDR3 reads TGTGCCAGCAGTTACGACGGGAGTCCAACCTACGAGCAGTACTTC. It translates to CASSYDGSPTYEQYF.

This clonotype was recorded at least ten times. The chain links TRBV30 to TRBJ2-7, with D hard to call. The V end was cut by 2 bases, the J end by 2 bases, with 4 bases between. The CDR3 runs to 11 residues. Germline values: CDR1 GTSNPN, CDR2 SVGIG (reference sequence). CDR3 nucleotides: TGTGCCTGGAGTCAACCCTACGAGCAGTACTTC. Protein sequence: CAWSQPYEQYF.

The CDR3 nucleotides read TGTGCCAGCAGCCGCGAGCCAGGAATGGCCCAGTACTTC. The encoded protein is CASSREPGMAQYF. This chain uses TRBV7-3 with TRBJ2-5, with D unresolved. The CDR3 totals 13 residues. Germline assignment: CDR1 SGHTA and CDR2 FQGTGA. Trimming took 5 bases from V and 9 from J, leaving 16 bases between them. Full variable domain (outside the CDR3, taken from reference TRBV7-3 and TRBJ2-5): GAGVSQTPSNKVTEKGKYVELRCDPISGHTALYWYRQSLGQGPEFLIYFQGTGAADDSGLPNDRFFAVRPEGSVSTLKIQRTERGDSAVYLCASSREPGMAQYFGPGTRLLVL.

There are a few counts of this clonotype. The V gene is TRBV9, the J gene TRBJ2-5, with TRBD2 matching over 14 bases. The V segment lost 5 bases and the J segment 13 bases; nucleotides outside the gene matches: 4. The CDR3 runs to 12 residues. Germline CDR1 reads SGDLS; CDR2 reads YYNGEE. CDR3 protein: CASRGLAGAPYF. CDR3 sequence (DNA): TGTGCCAGCAGGGGACTAGCGGGAGCTCCGTACTTC.

The chain carries TRBV7-3 and TRBJ2-5; 7 nucleotides match TRBD2. The length of the CDR3 is 12 residues. V trimming: 2 bases; J trimming: 13 bases; junction bases outside the gene matches: 7. Germline CDR1 reads SGHTA; CDR2 reads FQGTGA. The CDR3 DNA sequence: TGTGCCAGCAGCTTACTAGGGACGGGAGGGTACTTC. It codes for CASSLLGTGGYF.

This clonotype showed up just a few times. The chain carries TRBV19 and TRBJ2-1; a possible D gene is TRBD1 (5 bases). Germline-derived CDR1 and CDR2 are LNHDA and SQIVND (reference sequence). The ends were cut back, 3 bases at V and 5 bases at J, with 20 bases in the middle. The CDR3 covers 17 residues. Written as DNA, the CDR3 is TGTGCCAGTAGTATCCTACAGGACGGCAGTGGGAACAATGAGCAGTTCTTC. Encoded protein: CASSILQDGSGNNEQFF.

This clonotype was seen a handful of times. The rearrangement links TRBV15 to TRBJ1-1; tentative D call: TRBD1 (5 bases). Germline-derived CDR1 and CDR2 are LNHNV and YYDKDF (reference sequence). With 1 base removed from V and 4 bases from J, the gap between germline ends came to 16 bases. This CDR3 region has 16 residues. The CDR3 reads CATSRARGGMGTEAFF. CDR3 sequence (DNA): TGTGCCACCAGCAGAGCTAGGGGAGGGATGGGCACTGAAGCTTTCTTT.

This clonotype was observed a handful of times. The V gene is TRBV18, the J gene TRBJ1-2, with no clear D. The germline gives CDR1 KGHSH, CDR2 LQKENI. V lost 2 bases and J 2 bases, leaving 9 bases between the germline ends. The CDR3 totals 14 residues. The CDR3: CASSPEKVNYGYTF. For the CDR3, the DNA is TGTGCCAGCTCACCAGAGAAAGTCAACTATGGCTACACCTTC.

The rearrangement joins TRBV12-5 to TRBJ2-1; D perhaps matches TRBD1 (5 bases). Trimming stripped 1 base from V and 4 bases from J, with 8 bases between. The germline V gene encodes CDR1 LGHNT and CDR2 FRNRAP. This CDR3 has 14 amino acids. Written as DNA, the CDR3 is TGTGCTAGTGGTTTGGGACAGTTATACAATGAGCAGTTCTTC. Protein sequence: CASGLGQLYNEQFF.

The CDR3 region is CASSPGIQREGQGYEQYF. The DNA of the CDR3 is TGTGCCAGCTCACCAGGGATACAGCGGGAGGGCCAGGGGTACGAGCAGTACTTC. The V call is TRBV18, the J call TRBJ2-7, with 10 positions matching TRBD2. Germline-derived CDR1 and CDR2 are KGHSH and LQKENI. The CDR3 contains 18 residues. Germline trimming cut 2 bases from V and 4 bases from J; bases unmatched to any gene: 14.

This clonotype was recorded many times. The rearrangement uses TRBV6-1 and TRBJ1-1; D call uncertain. This CDR3 region has 13 residues. The germline gives CDR1 MNHNS, CDR2 SASEGT. The V and J ends lost 6 bases and 1 base respectively, with 9 bases between them. CDR3 amino acids: CASSPYANTEAFF. The DNA of the CDR3 is TGTGCCAGCAGCCCGTATGCGAACACTGAAGCTTTCTTT.

V usage is TRBV7-9 and J usage is TRBJ2-1; 10 nucleotides align to TRBD1. V was clipped by 5 bases and J by 3 bases; unmatched bases: 7. The germline V gene encodes CDR1 SEHNR and CDR2 FQNEAQ (reference sequence). There are 16 residues in the CDR3. As DNA, the CDR3 is TGTGCCAGCAGCCTCCCGACAGGGGGCCTCTACAATGAGCAGTTCTTC. It specifies CASSLPTGGLYNEQFF.

V gene TRBV3-1 combines with J gene TRBJ2-7, with D perhaps TRBD2 (5 bases). With 7 bases removed from V and 3 bases from J, the gap between germline ends came to 19 bases. The CDR3 sequence is 15 residues long. Germline CDR1 and CDR2: LGHDT and YNNKEL (reference sequence). This CDR3 reads CASKGGYSGFYEQYF. CDR3 DNA: TGTGCCAGCAAAGGAGGTTACAGCGGATTCTACGAGCAGTACTTC.

In this sample, this clonotype turned up many times. The chain couples TRBV6-5 to TRBJ2-3, with D uncertain. Trimming left V 4 bases short and J 4 bases short, with 9 bases between. The CDR3 is 13 amino acids. Per the germline V gene, CDR1 is MNHEY and CDR2 is SVGAGI. The CDR3 DNA reads as TGTGCCAGCAGTTCCCGTTTGTCAGATACGCAGTATTTT. It yields the protein CASSSRLSDTQYF.

This clonotype was seen only a few times. This rearrangement joins TRBV29-1 to TRBJ2-5; 8 bases fit TRBD1. Germline loops: CDR1 SQVTM, CDR2 ANQGSEA. With 7 bases clipped from V and 5 bases from J, the junction kept 6 bases outside the gene matches. The CDR3 has 12 amino acids. The CDR3 here is CSAAGGGETQYF. As DNA, the CDR3 is TGCAGCGCCGCAGGGGGCGGGGAGACCCAGTACTTC.

This sequence joins TRBV2 and TRBJ2-1, with 8 nucleotides matching TRBD2. The CDR3 runs to 16 residues. V lost 6 bases and J lost 3; bases outside the gene matches: 10. Germline V lookup: CDR1 SNHLY, CDR2 FYNNEI. CDR3 region: CASRELSGRGYNEQFF. CDR3 sequence (DNA): TGTGCCAGCAGGGAGCTCAGCGGGAGAGGCTACAATGAGCAGTTCTTC.